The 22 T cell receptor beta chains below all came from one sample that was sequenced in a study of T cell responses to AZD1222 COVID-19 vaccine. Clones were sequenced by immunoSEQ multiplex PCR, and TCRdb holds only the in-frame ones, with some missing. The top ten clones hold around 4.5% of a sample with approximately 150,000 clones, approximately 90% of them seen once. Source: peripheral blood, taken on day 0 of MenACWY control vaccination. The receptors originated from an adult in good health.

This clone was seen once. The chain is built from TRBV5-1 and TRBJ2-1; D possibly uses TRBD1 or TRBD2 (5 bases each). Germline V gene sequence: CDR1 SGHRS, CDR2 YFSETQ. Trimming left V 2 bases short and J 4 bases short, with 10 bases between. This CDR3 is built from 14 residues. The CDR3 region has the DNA TGCGCCAGCAGCTTCCGGGGCAGATACAATGAGCAGTTCTTC. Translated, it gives CASSFRGRYNEQFF. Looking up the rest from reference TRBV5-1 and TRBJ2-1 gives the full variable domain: KAGVTQTPRYLIKTRGQQVTLSCSPISGHRSVSWYQQTPGQGLQFLFEYFSETQRNKGNFPGRFSGRQFSNSRSEMNVSTLELGDSALYLCASSFRGRYNEQFFGPGTRLTVL.

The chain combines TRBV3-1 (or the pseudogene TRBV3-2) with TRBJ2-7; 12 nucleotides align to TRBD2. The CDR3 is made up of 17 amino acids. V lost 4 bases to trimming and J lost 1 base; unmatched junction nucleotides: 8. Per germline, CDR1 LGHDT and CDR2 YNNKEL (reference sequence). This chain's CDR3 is CASSPRTSGIYSYEQYF. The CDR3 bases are TGTGCCAGCAGCCCCAGGACTAGCGGGATATATTCCTACGAGCAGTACTTC.

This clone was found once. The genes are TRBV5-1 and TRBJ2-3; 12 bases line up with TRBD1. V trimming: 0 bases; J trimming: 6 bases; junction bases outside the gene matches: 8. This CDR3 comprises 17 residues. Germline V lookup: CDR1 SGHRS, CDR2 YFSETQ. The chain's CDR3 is CASSLATGTGGEDTQYF. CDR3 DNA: TGCGCCAGCAGCTTGGCTACCGGGACAGGGGGCGAGGATACGCAGTATTTT. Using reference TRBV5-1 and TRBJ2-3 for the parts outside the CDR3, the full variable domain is KAGVTQTPRYLIKTRGQQVTLSCSPISGHRSVSWYQQTPGQGLQFLFEYFSETQRNKGNFPGRFSGRQFSNSRSEMNVSTLELGDSALYLCASSLATGTGGEDTQYFGPGTRLTVL.

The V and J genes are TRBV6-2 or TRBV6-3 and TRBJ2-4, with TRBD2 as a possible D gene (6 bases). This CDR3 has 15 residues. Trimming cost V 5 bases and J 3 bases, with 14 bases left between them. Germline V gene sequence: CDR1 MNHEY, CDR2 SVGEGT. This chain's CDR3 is CASSHRDSSKNIQYF. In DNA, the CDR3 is TGTGCCAGCAGTCACCGGGACTCAAGCAAAAACATTCAGTACTTC.

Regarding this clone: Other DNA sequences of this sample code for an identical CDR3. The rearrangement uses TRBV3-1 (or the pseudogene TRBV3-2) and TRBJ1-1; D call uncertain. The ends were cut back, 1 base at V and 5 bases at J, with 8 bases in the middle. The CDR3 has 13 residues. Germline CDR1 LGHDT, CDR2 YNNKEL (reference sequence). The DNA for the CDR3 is TGTGCCAGCAGCCAAGTGCGGGGAACTGAAGCTTTCTTT. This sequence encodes CASSQVRGTEAFF.

The chain's CDR3 is CASSRMLAAYNEQFF. The CDR3 DNA sequence: TGTGCCAGCAGTCGGATGTTGGCGGCGTACAATGAGCAGTTCTTC. V gene TRBV27 combines with J gene TRBJ2-1; no clear D gene. Germline CDR1 MNHEY, CDR2 SMNVEV (reference sequence). Trimming removed 5 bases from V and 4 bases from J, with 15 bases in between. The length of the CDR3 is 15 residues.

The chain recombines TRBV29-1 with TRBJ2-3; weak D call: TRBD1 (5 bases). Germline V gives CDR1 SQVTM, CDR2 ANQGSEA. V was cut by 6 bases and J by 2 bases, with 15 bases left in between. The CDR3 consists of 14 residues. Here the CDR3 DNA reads TGCAGCGTGGGCAGGGTCTCCCCCACAGATACGCAGTATTTT. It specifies CSVGRVSPTDTQYF.

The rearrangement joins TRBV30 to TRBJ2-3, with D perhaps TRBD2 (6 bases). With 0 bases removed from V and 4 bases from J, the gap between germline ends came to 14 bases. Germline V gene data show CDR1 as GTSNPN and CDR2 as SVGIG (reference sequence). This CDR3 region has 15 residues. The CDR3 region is CAWSVIGGSADTQYF. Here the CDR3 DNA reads TGTGCCTGGAGTGTAATCGGGGGAAGCGCAGATACGCAGTATTTT.

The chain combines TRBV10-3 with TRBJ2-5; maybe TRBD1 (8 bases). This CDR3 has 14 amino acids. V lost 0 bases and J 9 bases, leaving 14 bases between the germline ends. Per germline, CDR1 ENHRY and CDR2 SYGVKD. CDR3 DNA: TGTGCCATCAGTGAGTCGAGAACAGGGGGGGCCCAGTACTTC. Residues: CAISESRTGGAQYF.

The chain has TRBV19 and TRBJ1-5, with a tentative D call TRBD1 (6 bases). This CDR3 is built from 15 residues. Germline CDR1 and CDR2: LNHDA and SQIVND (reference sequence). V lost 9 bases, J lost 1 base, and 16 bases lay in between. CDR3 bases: TGTGCCAGCAATCCACAGGGAGTAAGCAATCAGCCCCAGCATTTT. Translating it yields CASNPQGVSNQPQHF. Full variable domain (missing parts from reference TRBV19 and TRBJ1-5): DGGITQSPKYLFRKEGQNVTLSCEQNLNHDAMYWYRQDPGQGLRLIYYSQIVNDFQKGDIAEGYSVSREKKESFPLTVTSAQKNPTAFYLCASNPQGVSNQPQHFGDGTRLSIL.

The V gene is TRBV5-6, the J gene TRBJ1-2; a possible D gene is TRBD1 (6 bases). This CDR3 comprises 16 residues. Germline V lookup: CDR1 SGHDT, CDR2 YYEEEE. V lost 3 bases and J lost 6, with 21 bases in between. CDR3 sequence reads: CASSWGSGQTSNGYTF. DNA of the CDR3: TGTGCCAGCAGCTGGGGGTCCGGACAGACAAGCAATGGCTACACCTTC.

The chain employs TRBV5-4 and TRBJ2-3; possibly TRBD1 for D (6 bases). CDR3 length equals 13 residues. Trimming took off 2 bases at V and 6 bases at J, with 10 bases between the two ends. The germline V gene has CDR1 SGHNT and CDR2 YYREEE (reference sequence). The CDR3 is CASSLQGADTQYF. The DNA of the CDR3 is TGTGCCAGCAGCTTACAGGGTGCGGATACGCAGTATTTT.

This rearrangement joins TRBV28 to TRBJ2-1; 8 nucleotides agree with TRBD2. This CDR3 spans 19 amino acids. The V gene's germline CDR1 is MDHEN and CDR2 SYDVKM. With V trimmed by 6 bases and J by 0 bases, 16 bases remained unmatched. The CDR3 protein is CASRHSTGLASGSYNEQFF. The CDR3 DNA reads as TGTGCCAGCAGGCACTCCACCGGACTAGCTAGTGGCTCCTACAATGAGCAGTTCTTC.

CDR3 coding DNA: TGTGCCAGCTCACCAATGTCAACTACCGGGGAGCTGTTTTTT. It specifies CASSPMSTTGELFF. V is TRBV18 and J is TRBJ2-2, with no clear D. CDR1 KGHSH and CDR2 LQKENI come from the germline V gene. V lost 2 bases, J lost 5 bases, and 9 bases lay in between. The CDR3 is 14 residues long.

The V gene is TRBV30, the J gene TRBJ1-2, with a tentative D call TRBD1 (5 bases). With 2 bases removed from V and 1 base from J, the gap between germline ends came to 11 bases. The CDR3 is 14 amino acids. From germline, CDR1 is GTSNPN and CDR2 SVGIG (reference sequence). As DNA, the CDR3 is TGTGCCTGGAGTCCGGGACGGATTAACTATGGCTACACCTTC. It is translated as CAWSPGRINYGYTF.

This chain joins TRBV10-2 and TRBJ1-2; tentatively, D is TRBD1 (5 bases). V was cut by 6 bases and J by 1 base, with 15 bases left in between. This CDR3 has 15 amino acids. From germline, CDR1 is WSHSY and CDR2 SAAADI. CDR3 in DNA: TGCGCCAGCAGCGTTGACAGAGTGGTTAACTATGGCTACACCTTC. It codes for CASSVDRVVNYGYTF.

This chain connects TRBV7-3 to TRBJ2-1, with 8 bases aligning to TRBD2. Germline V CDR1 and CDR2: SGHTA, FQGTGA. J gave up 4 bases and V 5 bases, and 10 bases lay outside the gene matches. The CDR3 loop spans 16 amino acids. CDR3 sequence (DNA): TGTGCCAGCAGCGGAAGCACTAGCGGTATATACAATGAGCAGTTCTTC. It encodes CASSGSTSGIYNEQFF.

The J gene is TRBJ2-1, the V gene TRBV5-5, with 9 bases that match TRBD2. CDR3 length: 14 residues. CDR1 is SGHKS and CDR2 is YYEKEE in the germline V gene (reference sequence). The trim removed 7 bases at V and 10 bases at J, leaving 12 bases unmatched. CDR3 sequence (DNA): TGTGCCAGCTTGGGGGCGGGAGGGCCTTGGGAGCAGTTCTTC. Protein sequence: CASLGAGGPWEQFF.

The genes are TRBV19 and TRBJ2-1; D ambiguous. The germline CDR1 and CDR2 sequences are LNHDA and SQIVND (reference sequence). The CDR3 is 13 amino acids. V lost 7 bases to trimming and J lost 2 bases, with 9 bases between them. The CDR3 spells CASKIATYNEQFF. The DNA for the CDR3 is TGTGCCAGTAAAATAGCCACCTACAATGAGCAGTTCTTC.

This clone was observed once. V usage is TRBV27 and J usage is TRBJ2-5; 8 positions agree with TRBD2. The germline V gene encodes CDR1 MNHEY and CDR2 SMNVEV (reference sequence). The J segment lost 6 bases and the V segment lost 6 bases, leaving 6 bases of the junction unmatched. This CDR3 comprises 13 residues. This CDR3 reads CASSPGLGKTQYF. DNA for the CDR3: TGTGCCAGCAGCCCGGGACTAGGGAAGACCCAGTACTTC.

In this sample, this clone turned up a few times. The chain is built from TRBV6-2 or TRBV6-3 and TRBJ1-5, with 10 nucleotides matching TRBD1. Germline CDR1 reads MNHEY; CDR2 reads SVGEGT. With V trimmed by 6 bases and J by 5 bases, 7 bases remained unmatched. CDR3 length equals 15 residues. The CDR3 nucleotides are TGTGCCAGCAGCCCCCGTGACAGGGGGCATCAGCCCCAGCATTTT. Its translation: CASSPRDRGHQPQHF.

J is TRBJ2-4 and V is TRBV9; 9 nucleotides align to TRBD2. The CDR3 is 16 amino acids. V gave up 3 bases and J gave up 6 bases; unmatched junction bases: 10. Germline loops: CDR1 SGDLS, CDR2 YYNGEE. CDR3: CASSEGSSGNRNIQYF. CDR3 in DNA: TGTGCCAGCAGCGAGGGATCTAGCGGGAACCGAAACATTCAGTACTTC.